The 30 T cell receptor beta chains in this list originate from one sample, sequenced in a study of neurological immune-mediated disorders. MiXCR was run by TCRdb on the 5' RACE reads, yielding one entry per CDR3 protein. Of some 30,000 distinct CDR3 sequences listed, 10% to 15% are singletons. Time point in this sample: longitudinal time-point 2. Sequencing used PBMCs. Receptors were obtained from a woman in her 40s in good health.

This clonotype was counted many times. The rearrangement links TRBV20-1 to TRBJ2-1; D unclear. Between the trimmed V and J ends, which lost 3 bases and 6 bases, there was a span of 12 bases. Germline CDR1 DFQATT, CDR2 SNEGSKA (reference sequence). The CDR3 is 13 amino acids. This CDR3 is CSASAIFANEQFF. The CDR3 nucleotides are TGCAGTGCTAGTGCTATTTTCGCCAATGAGCAGTTCTTC.

In this sample, this clonotype turned up many times. This sequence joins TRBV12-3 or TRBV12-4 and TRBJ2-2, with 8 bases fitting TRBD2. The V and J ends lost 2 bases and 6 bases, in that order; junction bases with no gene match: 11. This CDR3 spans 17 amino acids. CDR3 loop: CASSLHDGGGTPGELFF. The CDR3 DNA sequence: TGTGCCAGCAGTTTACACGACGGGGGGGGCACCCCCGGGGAGCTGTTTTTT.

Sample share makes this clonotype medium-sized. The rearrangement uses TRBV11-2 and TRBJ2-7; D gene uncertain. From germline, CDR1 is SGHAT and CDR2 FQNNGV. V was shortened by 2 bases and J by 1 base, with 3 bases between the two germline ends. The CDR3 consists of 12 residues. Here the CDR3 reads CASSLWSYEQYF. DNA for the CDR3: TGTGCCAGCAGCTTATGGTCCTACGAGCAGTACTTC. Complete variable domain (other parts from reference TRBV11-2 and TRBJ2-7): EAGVAQSPRYKIIEKRQSVAFWCNPISGHATLYWYQQILGQGPKLLIQFQNNGVVDDSQLPKDRFSAERLKGVDSTLKIQPAKLEDSAVYLCASSLWSYEQYFGPGTRLTVT.

The rearrangement joins TRBV12-3 or TRBV12-4 to TRBJ1-1, with D unclear. Trimming pared 8 bases from V and 5 bases from J, leaving 15 bases between. This CDR3 contains 13 residues. CDR3 protein: CASGSSDGTEAFF. DNA of the CDR3: TGTGCCAGCGGCTCCTCGGATGGGACTGAAGCTTTCTTT.

This clonotype was recorded many times. The DNA of the CDR3 is TGTGCCAGCAGCTTGCAGGGGGCCTATGGCTACACCTTC. Its translation: CASSLQGAYGYTF. The genes are TRBV12-3 or TRBV12-4 and TRBJ1-2; 8 bases agree with TRBD1. V lost 6 bases to trimming and J lost 4 bases; unmatched junction nucleotides: 4. The CDR3 is 13 amino acids.

This clonotype was counted at least ten times. The rearrangement joins TRBV25-1 to TRBJ2-7, with a tentative D call TRBD1 (6 bases). CDR1 is MGHDK and CDR2 is SYGVNS in the germline V gene. V lost 0 bases and J 2 bases, leaving 11 bases between the germline ends. This CDR3 region has 15 residues. The CDR3 region has the DNA TGTGCCAGCAGTGAATATGGGGGCAGCACCTACGAGCAGTACTTC. Its translation: CASSEYGGSTYEQYF.

This clonotype was observed at least ten times. The CDR3 sequence: CSARVWTSGRNEQFF. CDR3 in DNA: TGCAGTGCTAGGGTCTGGACTAGCGGGAGAAATGAGCAGTTCTTC. The chain joins TRBV20-1 to TRBJ2-1, with TRBD2 matching 13 bases. Germline CDR1 DFQATT, CDR2 SNEGSKA (reference sequence). The trim removed 3 bases at V and 7 bases at J, leaving 6 bases unmatched. There are 15 residues in the CDR3.

In its sample, this clonotype was seen many times. This rearrangement joins TRBV27 to TRBJ1-6; D might be TRBD1 (6 bases). CDR1 is MNHEY, CDR2 SMNVEV, per germline (reference sequence). The ends were cut back, 3 bases at V and 7 bases at J, with 16 bases in the middle. The CDR3 has 16 residues. CDR3 in DNA: TGTGCCAGCAGTTTCCTTAGGGGGGATGGGAATTCACCCCTCCACTTT. Translation: CASSFLRGDGNSPLHF.

This clonotype has ten or more counts. The V and J genes are TRBV6-2 or TRBV6-3 and TRBJ2-7; TRBD2 might be the D (7 bases). Germline V gives CDR1 MNHEY, CDR2 SVGEGT. Trimming removed 6 bases at V and 2 bases at J, with 20 bases between. CDR3 size: 16 residues. The CDR3 DNA reads TGTGCCAGCAGAAGGGGGTCCAGCGGGATTACCTACGAGCAGTACTTC. It codes for CASRRGSSGITYEQYF.

This clonotype came up many times. The chain carries TRBV7-2 and TRBJ1-1; unclear D gene. Trimming took off 5 bases at V and 4 bases at J, with 17 bases between the two ends. The CDR3 spans 15 residues. The germline V gene encodes CDR1 SGHTA and CDR2 FQGNSA. The CDR3 loop is CASSRAGPQGTEAFF. The DNA for the CDR3 is TGTGCCAGCAGCCGAGCGGGCCCCCAAGGCACTGAAGCTTTCTTT.

This clonotype was found many times. The chain joins TRBV4-1 to TRBJ2-3, with 7 bases that match TRBD1. Germline CDR1 is MGHRA and CDR2 is YSYEKL. CDR3 size: 16 residues. Trimming removed 0 bases from V and 5 bases from J; junction bases left unmatched: 8. The CDR3 DNA reads TGCGCCAGCAGCCAAGATCGGGACAGTCTCAAAGATACGCAGTATTTT. As protein: CASSQDRDSLKDTQYF.

This clonotype was found many times. CDR3 sequence: CSASPGTGLNQPQHF. The CDR3 coding sequence is TGCAGTGCATCACCCGGGACAGGGCTTAATCAGCCCCAGCATTTT. This chain joins TRBV20-1 and TRBJ1-5; 9 bases are shared with TRBD1. CDR1 and CDR2 from the germline V gene are DFQATT and SNEGSKA (reference sequence). The CDR3 contains 15 residues. V lost 6 bases, J lost 4 bases, and 10 bases stayed unmatched.

This clonotype was seen repeatedly, ten times or more. The chain has TRBV4-2 and TRBJ2-1; 8 bases are shared with TRBD1. Germline CDR1 and CDR2: LGHNA and YNFKEQ. The junction had 18 bases not matched to a gene; V was cut back by 0 bases and J by 8 bases. The CDR3 sequence is 19 residues long. CDR3 protein: CASSQDKDRDVRKGYEQFF. In nucleotides, the CDR3 is TGTGCCAGCAGCCAAGATAAGGACAGGGACGTACGAAAGGGTTATGAGCAGTTCTTC.

In this sample, this clonotype turned up many times. The chain recombines TRBV5-1 with TRBJ2-5; D is unclear. V lost 0 bases, J lost 1 base, and 7 bases lay in between. CDR1 and CDR2 (germline): SGHRS, YFSETQ. The CDR3 totals 14 residues. The DNA for the CDR3 is TGCGCCAGCAGCTTGGGGCCGAGCCAAGAGACCCAGTACTTC. Protein sequence: CASSLGPSQETQYF.

This clonotype was detected ten times or more. The chain uses TRBV20-1 and TRBJ1-4; D perhaps matches TRBD1 (6 bases). Germline CDR1 reads DFQATT; CDR2 reads SNEGSKA (reference sequence). The CDR3 is 13 amino acids. V was clipped by 6 bases and J by 6 bases, with 14 bases between them. The DNA for the CDR3 is TGCAGTGCCCCGGGACACTTGGATGAAAAACTGTTTTTT. Its translation is CSAPGHLDEKLFF.

This clonotype was seen many times. V and J are TRBV7-3 and TRBJ2-3; 10 bases are a match to TRBD2. The length of the CDR3 is 14 residues. V shed 5 bases and J 6 bases; nucleotides not matched to a gene: 5. CDR1 and CDR2 (germline): SGHTA, FQGTGA. Here the CDR3 DNA reads TGTGCCAGCAGCCAACTAGCGGGACGTGATACGCAGTATTTT. This sequence encodes CASSQLAGRDTQYF.

This clonotype appeared many times. The CDR3 sequence: CSARTLNYGYTF. CDR3 nucleotide sequence: TGCAGTGCACGGACGCTTAACTATGGCTACACCTTC. The V gene is TRBV20-1, the J gene TRBJ1-2; the D is unclear. V lost 6 bases, J lost 1 base, and 9 bases lay in between. Germline CDR1 DFQATT, CDR2 SNEGSKA (reference sequence). This CDR3 is 12 amino acids long.

This clonotype was recorded many times. The chain employs TRBV20-1 and TRBJ1-1; D is uncertain. The V gene's germline CDR1 is DFQATT and CDR2 SNEGSKA (reference sequence). Trimming took off 0 bases at V and 5 bases at J, with 16 bases between the two ends. The CDR3 is made up of 15 amino acids. DNA of the CDR3: TGCAGTGCTAGAGATGTAGAGGCTGGAGGGACTGAAGCTTTCTTT. It encodes CSARDVEAGGTEAFF.

This clonotype has at least ten counts. The rearrangement uses TRBV5-1 and TRBJ2-2, with 11 bases lining up with TRBD2. Germline CDR1 SGHRS, CDR2 YFSETQ. The ends lost 3 bases at V and 7 bases at J; junction bases unmatched: 8. This CDR3 has 16 amino acids. DNA for the CDR3: TGCGCCAGCAGCTCCCTTAGCGGGAGGGCCAACGGGGAGCTGTTTTTT. This sequence encodes CASSSLSGRANGELFF.

This clonotype was seen repeatedly, ten times or more. The CDR3 sequence is CASSYAGGSQPQHF. The CDR3 nucleotides are TGTGCCAGCAGTTACGCCGGAGGGAGCCAGCCCCAGCATTTT. The V gene is TRBV6-2 or TRBV6-3, the J gene TRBJ1-5; D unclear. The germline V gene encodes CDR1 MNHEY and CDR2 SVGEGT. The CDR3 runs to 14 residues. V was pared by 2 bases and J by 7 bases, with 12 bases between.

This clonotype was counted many times. J is TRBJ1-1 and V is TRBV4-1; D unresolved. The CDR3 is made up of 15 amino acids. Trimming cost V 0 bases and J 5 bases, with 13 bases left between them. Germline CDR1 and CDR2: MGHRA and YSYEKL. DNA for the CDR3: TGCGCCAGCAGCCAAGAGCCGGGGTGGTTGACTGAAGCTTTCTTT. This translates into CASSQEPGWLTEAFF.

Many counts were recorded for this clonotype. The CDR3 sequence: CASSSSPRQGSYEQYF. CDR3 bases: TGTGCCAGCAGCTCTTCACCGCGACAGGGTTCCTACGAGCAGTACTTC. V usage is TRBV7-8 and J usage is TRBJ2-7; 7 nucleotides align to TRBD1. The J segment lost 1 base and the V segment lost 4 bases, leaving 10 bases of the junction unmatched. CDR3 size: 16 residues. Germline V lookup: CDR1 SGHVS, CDR2 FQNEAQ.

This clonotype was seen at least ten times. This sequence joins TRBV9 and TRBJ2-1; D may correspond to TRBD1 or TRBD2 (6 bases each). The germline V gene has CDR1 SGDLS and CDR2 YYNGEE. The CDR3 contains 15 residues. Trimming shortened V by 0 bases and J by 2 bases, and 9 bases separated the two germline ends. CDR3 nucleotides: TGTGCCAGCAGCGTAGAGGGGGGCGCCTACAATGAGCAGTTCTTC. This gives the protein CASSVEGGAYNEQFF. Full variable domain (outside the CDR3, taken from reference TRBV9 and TRBJ2-1): DSGVTQTPKHLITATGQRVTLRCSPRSGDLSVYWYQQSLDQGLQFLIQYYNGEERAKGNILERFSAQQFPDLHSELNLSSLELGDSALYFCASSVEGGAYNEQFFGPGTRLTVL.

This clonotype appeared many times. The chain employs TRBV6-5 and TRBJ1-1; the D is unclear. The CDR3 is made up of 13 amino acids. Germline V gene data show CDR1 as MNHEY and CDR2 as SVGAGI. V lost 6 bases to trimming and J lost 4 bases, with 12 bases between them. The CDR3 spells CASSQTPGTEAFF. CDR3 bases: TGTGCCAGCAGCCAGACTCCGGGCACTGAAGCTTTCTTT.

In regard to this clonotype: This may be a read error: a much more frequent sequence differs by one nucleotide. V is TRBV29-1 and J is TRBJ2-1, with a tentative D call TRBD2 (7 bases). V lost 7 bases, J lost 2 bases, and 12 bases lay in between. The CDR3 extends over 13 amino acids. From germline, CDR1 is SQVTM and CDR2 ANQGSEA. The CDR3 nucleotides read TGCAGCGGGGAGGGGGGCCCCTACAATGAGCAGTTCTTC. It codes for CSGEGGPYNEQFF.

The table lists this clonotype with many counts. The chain uses TRBV4-1 and TRBJ2-7, with 8 bases identical to TRBD1. CDR3 length: 15 amino acids. Trimming removed 7 bases from V and 6 bases from J; junction bases left unmatched: 14. Germline V CDR1 and CDR2: MGHRA, YSYEKL. The CDR3 DNA reads TGCGCCAGCACCATGTCGGGACAGGCTTTTAGCGAGCAGTACTTC. It encodes CASTMSGQAFSEQYF.

Many counts were recorded for this clonotype. The rearrangement uses TRBV6-2 or TRBV6-3 and TRBJ2-1; TRBD1 is a possible D gene (6 bases). In germline, CDR1 is MNHEY, CDR2 SVGEGT. V was cut by 2 bases and J by 3 bases, with 8 bases left in between. The CDR3 length is 14 residues. The CDR3, as DNA: TGTGCCAGCAGTTACCGGACAGACTACAATGAGCAGTTCTTC. Encoded protein: CASSYRTDYNEQFF.

There are many counts of this clonotype. V usage is TRBV12-3 or TRBV12-4 and J usage is TRBJ2-6; no definite D call. Trimming left V 4 bases short and J 1 base short, with 14 bases between. The CDR3 totals 17 residues. CDR3: CASSSMESSSGANVLTF. CDR3 DNA: TGTGCCAGCAGTTCTATGGAATCGTCTTCTGGGGCCAACGTCCTGACTTTC.

Ten or more counts support this clonotype. V gene TRBV6-5 combines with J gene TRBJ1-1, with TRBD1 identical over 12 bases. The CDR3 has 15 residues. The V gene's germline CDR1 is MNHEY and CDR2 SVGAGI. After removal of 6 bases from V and 1 base from J, the junction contained 3 bases not matched to a gene. The CDR3 loop is CASRGQGAGNTEAFF. The CDR3, as DNA: TGTGCCAGCAGGGGACAGGGGGCTGGGAACACTGAAGCTTTCTTT.

As to this clonotype: The conserved phenylalanine or tryptophan normally closing the CDR3 is absent here, so this likely arose from a read error. V gene TRBV14 combines with J gene TRBJ1-1; D might be TRBD1 (5 bases). This CDR3 has 15 amino acids. V was cut by 2 bases and J by 1 base, with 11 bases left in between. Germline CDR1 is SGHDN and CDR2 is FVKESK. Here the CDR3 DNA reads TGTGCCAGCAGCCAACGGAGTGGGGCGAACACTGAAGCTTTCTCT. Protein: CASSQRSGANTEAFS.